These 8 T cell receptor beta chains originate from one sample sequenced in a study of CD8 T cells in ankylosing spondylitis. TCRdb ran MiXCR on the 5' RACE reads and lists one entry per CDR3 protein. This table has tens of thousands of distinct CDR3 sequences, around 25% appearing once. Sequences were obtained from blood, either unsorted or a sorted T cell fraction (not recorded which). The receptors here all came from a male donor with ankylosing spondylitis or in good health (not recorded which).

V and J are TRBV7-2 and TRBJ2-7, with D maybe TRBD2 (5 bases). This CDR3 is 15 amino acids long. Trimming stripped 5 bases from V and 2 bases from J, with 16 bases between. CDR1 and CDR2 from the germline V gene are SGHTA and FQGNSA. The CDR3 sequence: CASSQRPLATYEQYF. Here the CDR3 DNA reads TGTGCCAGCAGCCAGAGGCCTCTAGCCACCTACGAGCAGTACTTC.

This clonotype was seen more than once but under ten times. This chain joins TRBV6-1 and TRBJ2-1; tentatively, D is TRBD1 (6 bases). CDR3 length: 18 residues. V shed 5 bases and J shed 0 bases, with 20 bases lying between them. Germline V lookup: CDR1 MNHNS, CDR2 SASEGT. The CDR3 region is CASSQGLWGRSSYNEQFF. The CDR3 region has the DNA TGTGCCAGCAGTCAGGGGTTGTGGGGAAGGAGCTCCTACAATGAGCAGTTCTTC.

At least ten counts were recorded for this clonotype. The chain is built from TRBV10-1 and TRBJ2-6; D not certain. CDR3 length: 13 residues. Trimming removed 3 bases from V and 0 bases from J, with 0 bases in between. Germline CDR1 reads WNHNN; CDR2 reads SYGVQD (reference sequence). The CDR3 region has the DNA TGCGCCAGCAGTGACTCTGGGGCCAACGTCCTGACTTTC. This encodes CASSDSGANVLTF.

In its sample, this clonotype was seen many times. The V gene is TRBV20-1, the J gene TRBJ2-3; the match to TRBD2 covers 9 bases. V shed 1 base, J shed 4 bases, and the junction held 12 bases outside the gene matches. From germline, CDR1 is DFQATT and CDR2 SNEGSKA (reference sequence). CDR3 length equals 17 residues. CDR3 region: CSARGAGLAGFADTQYF. CDR3 DNA sequence: TGCAGTGCTAGAGGCGCGGGGCTAGCGGGATTCGCAGATACGCAGTATTTT.

In this sample, this clonotype turned up a few times. V and J are TRBV7-9 and TRBJ2-7, with D perhaps matching TRBD1 (6 bases). Germline CDR1 reads SEHNR; CDR2 reads FQNEAQ (reference sequence). With 4 bases removed from V and 2 bases from J, the gap between germline ends came to 18 bases. The CDR3 is made up of 16 amino acids. DNA of the CDR3: TGTGCCAGCAGCTACCCGCAGGGGTTCTTCCCCTACGAGCAGTACTTC. It encodes CASSYPQGFFPYEQYF.

The J gene is TRBJ2-7, the V gene TRBV5-1, with TRBD2 as a possible D gene (6 bases). Per germline, CDR1 SGHRS and CDR2 YFSETQ. CDR3 length equals 14 residues. The V end lost 4 bases, the J end lost 5 bases, and 16 bases lay between the germline ends. The CDR3 protein is CASSPSEGTDEQYF. The CDR3 DNA reads as TGCGCCAGCAGCCCGTCGGAGGGAACGGACGAGCAGTACTTC.

This clonotype has only a few counts. The rearrangement links TRBV12-3 or TRBV12-4 to TRBJ1-5; a weak D match, TRBD1 (5 bases). CDR3 length: 14 residues. The germline V and J ends were trimmed by 5 bases and 6 bases, with 14 bases remaining between them. The CDR3, as DNA: TGTGCCAGCAGTAAAACCGGGGGGGGTCAGCCCCAGCATTTT. It yields the protein CASSKTGGGQPQHF.

Here the CDR3 reads CASSLGEHLAGNTIYF. The CDR3 bases are TGCGCCAGCAGCTTGGGGGAACACTTGGCTGGAAACACCATATATTTT. J is TRBJ1-3 and V is TRBV5-1; D remains unclear. V lost 0 bases and J 2 bases, leaving 12 bases between the germline ends. Germline CDR1 and CDR2: SGHRS and YFSETQ. The CDR3 runs to 16 residues.